This TCR beta chain was captured in a study of blood T cell repertoires in COVID-19. Original data processing: Scientists estimated how many nucleated cells there were by amplifying reference gene primers. Profiled with immunoSEQ multiplex PCR; TCRdb holds only in-frame clones, not every one. That table supplies the V and J calls and clone size; D and trimming were determined from the DNA. The sample records 200,000 to 250,000 clones, around 84% being singletons. Trimming removed 2 bases from V and 5 bases from J; junction bases left unmatched: 7. This CDR3 has 15 residues. Germline-derived CDR1 and CDR2 are SGHTA and FQGNSA.

This clonotype was sampled from a woman younger than 35 with acute or convalescent COVID-19. The genes are TRBV7-2 and TRBJ2-5, with 8 bases aligning to TRBD1. The specimen sequenced was peripheral blood. CDR3 protein: CASSLWQGAPETQYF. The CDR3 bases are TGTGCCAGCAGCTTATGGCAGGGGGCCCCCGAGACCCAGTACTTC.